This record covers a single TCR beta chain. The data stem from a study of OX40 agonist ivuxolimab in advanced cancers. Only in-frame clones appear in the TCRdb table, and some are missing; sequencing was by immunoSEQ multiplex PCR. The data contain about 73,000 clones, 80% to 90% of them seen just once; the ten biggest clones take up 9.5% to 12%. The CDR3 runs 19 residues. Germline V lookup: CDR1 SGHTA, CDR2 FQGTGA. The ends lost 5 bases at V and 0 bases at J; junction bases unmatched: 9. The clonotype originates from an adult with an advanced solid tumor such as melanoma, head and neck, liver or kidney cancer. The J gene is TRBJ2-1, the V gene TRBV7-3, with 14 positions matching TRBD2. Sequenced here: CD4+ or CD8+ T cells sorted from blood, sampled in a trial of the OX40 agonist ivuxolimab. DNA of the CDR3: TGTGCCAGCAGCCTGGGACTAGCGGGGGCCTTGAGCTCCTACAATGAGCAGTTCTTC. It yields the protein CASSLGLAGALSSYNEQFF. Using reference TRBV7-3 and TRBJ2-1 for the parts outside the CDR3, the full variable domain is GAGVSQTPSNKVTEKGKYVELRCDPISGHTALYWYRQSLGQGPEFLIYFQGTGAADDSGLPNDRFFAVRPEGSVSTLKIQRTERGDSAVYLCASSLGLAGALSSYNEQFFGPGTRLTVL.